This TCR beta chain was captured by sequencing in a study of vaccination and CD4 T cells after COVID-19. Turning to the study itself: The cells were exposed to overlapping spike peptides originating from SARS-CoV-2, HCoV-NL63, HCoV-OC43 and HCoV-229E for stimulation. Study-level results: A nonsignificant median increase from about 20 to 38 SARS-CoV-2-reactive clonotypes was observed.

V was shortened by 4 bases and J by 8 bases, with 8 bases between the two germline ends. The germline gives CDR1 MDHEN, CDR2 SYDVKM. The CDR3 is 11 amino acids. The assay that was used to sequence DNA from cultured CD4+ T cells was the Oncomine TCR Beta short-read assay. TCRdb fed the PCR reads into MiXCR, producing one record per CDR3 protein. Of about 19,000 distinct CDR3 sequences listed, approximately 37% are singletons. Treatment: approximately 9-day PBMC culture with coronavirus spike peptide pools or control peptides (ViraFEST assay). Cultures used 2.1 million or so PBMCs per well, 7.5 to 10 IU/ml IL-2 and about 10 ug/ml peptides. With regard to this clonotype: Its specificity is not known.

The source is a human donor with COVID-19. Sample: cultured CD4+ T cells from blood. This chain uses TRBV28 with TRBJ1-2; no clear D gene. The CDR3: CASSYGQGYTF. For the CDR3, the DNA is TGTGCCAGCAGTTATGGGCAGGGCTACACCTTC.